The T cell receptor (beta chain) under discussion was sequenced for a study of blood T cell repertoires in COVID-19. Study in general: From the United States, Italy and Spain came samples of acute and convalescent COVID-19.

Per the germline V gene, CDR1 is SGHDN and CDR2 is FVKESK. Trimming left V 3 bases short and J 1 base short, with 10 bases between. The CDR3 has 15 amino acids. TCRdb's copy holds only in-frame clones and misses some; the assay was immunoSEQ multiplex PCR. The sample includes about 150,000 clones, approximately 84% of them seen just once. Patients from Seattle were sampled longitudinally, starting during active infection. The V call is TRBV14, the J call TRBJ1-3; weak D call: TRBD1 (6 bases). The TCR originated in a woman of 80 years or more with COVID-19, enrolled during active disease. Sequenced: peripheral blood. CDR3 bases: TGTGCCAGCAGCCATCGGACAGCTTCTGGAAACACCATATATTTT. Amino acid sequence: CASSHRTASGNTIYF.